Each of the 3 T cell receptor beta chains below was sequenced from the same sample in a study of cytomegalovirus exposure and HLA in healthy donors (dated by TCRdb to 2015 to 2018). Libraries were made using the immunoSEQ multiplex PCR assay. The multiplex PCR relied on a mix of 60 forward primers for TCR Vbeta segments and 13 reverse primers for TCR Jbeta segments. The table comes from immuneACCESS by way of TCRdb, which keeps in-frame sequences with V and J called. Part of the clones is missing from these tables; in studies checked, under half for an unresolved V gene and the rest for unknown reasons. The sample profile shows 200,000 to 250,000 clones; around 77% of them were found once. Roughly 3% of the sample rests with the top ten. What was sequenced was PBMCs. The receptors derive from a woman in her 30s in good health and CMV-seronegative.

The chain combines TRBV5-1 with TRBJ2-3, with D possibly matching TRBD2 (6 bases). From germline, CDR1 is SGHRS and CDR2 YFSETQ. Between the trimmed V and J ends, which lost 0 bases and 2 bases, there was a span of 10 bases. The CDR3 loop spans 15 amino acids. The CDR3 sequence is CASSLGGLSTDTQYF. The CDR3 nucleotides are TGCGCCAGCAGCTTGGGGGGACTGTCCACAGATACGCAGTATTTT.

The rearrangement uses TRBV5-6 and TRBJ1-4; D is possibly TRBD1 (6 bases). The V gene lost 2 bases and the J gene lost 4 bases, with 15 bases spanning the gap. The germline CDR1 and CDR2 sequences are SGHDT and YYEEEE. This CDR3 contains 16 residues. The CDR3 DNA reads as TGTGCCAGCAGCTTAACAGGGAGTCTGGGTAATGAAAAACTGTTTTTT. Translated: CASSLTGSLGNEKLFF.

This clone was observed a few times. The chain joins TRBV30 to TRBJ2-7, with a weak D call TRBD1 (6 bases). CDR1 and CDR2 (germline): GTSNPN, SVGIG (reference sequence). The CDR3 consists of 14 residues. The ends were cut back, 3 bases at V and 7 bases at J, with 19 bases in the middle. CDR3 protein: CAWRARDTLKEQYF. The CDR3 nucleotides read TGTGCCTGGAGGGCCCGGGACACTCTGAAAGAGCAGTACTTC.